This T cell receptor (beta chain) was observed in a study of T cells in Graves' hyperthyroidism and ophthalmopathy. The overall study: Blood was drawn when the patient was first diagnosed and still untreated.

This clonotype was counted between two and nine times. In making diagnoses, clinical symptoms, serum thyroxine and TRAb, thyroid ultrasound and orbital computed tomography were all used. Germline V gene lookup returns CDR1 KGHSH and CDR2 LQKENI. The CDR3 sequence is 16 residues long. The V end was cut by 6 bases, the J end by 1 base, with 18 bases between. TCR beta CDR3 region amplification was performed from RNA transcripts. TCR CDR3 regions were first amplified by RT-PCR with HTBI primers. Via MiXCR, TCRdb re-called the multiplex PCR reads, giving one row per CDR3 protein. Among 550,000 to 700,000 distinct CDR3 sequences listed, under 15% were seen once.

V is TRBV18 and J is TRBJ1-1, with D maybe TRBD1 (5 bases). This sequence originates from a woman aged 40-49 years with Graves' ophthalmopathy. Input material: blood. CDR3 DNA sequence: TGTGCCAGCTCGCCGACAGTGATACTCGAGAACACTGAAGCTTTCTTT. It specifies CASSPTVILENTEAFF. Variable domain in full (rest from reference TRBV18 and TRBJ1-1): NAGVMQNPRHLVRRRGQEARLRCSPMKGHSHVYWYRQLPEEGLKFMVYLQKENIIDESGMPKERFSAEFPKEGPSILRIQQVVRGDSAAYFCASSPTVILENTEAFFGQGTRLTVV.